This record concerns one TCR beta chain sequence. The data derive from a study of blood T cell repertoires in COVID-19. The wider study: The samples span acute and convalescent COVID-19 from the United States, Italy and Spain. T cells, B-cell-depleted T cells, or PBMCs supplied cDNA or gDNA.

Original methodology: Amplified reference gene primers provided the basis for estimating nucleated cell counts. Assay used: immunoSEQ multiplex PCR; TCRdb lists only in-frame clones, some missing. Clone size and V and J calls were adopted from that table, with D and trimming inferred from the DNA. The profile shows more than 85,000 clones, 60% to 85% of them singletons. In germline, CDR1 is SGHAT, CDR2 FQDESV (reference sequence). The V end lost 4 bases, the J end lost 8 bases, and 10 bases lay between the germline ends. The CDR3 is 12 residues long. The TCR was taken from a human donor in a cohort sampled during active or convalescent COVID-19. The chain uses TRBV11-1 and TRBJ2-3; the D gene is possibly TRBD2 (5 bases). The material sequenced was peripheral blood. In DNA, the CDR3 is TGTGCCAGCAGCTACGAACGGGGTACGCAGTATTTT. The encoded protein is CASSYERGTQYF. Drawing the rest from reference TRBV11-1 and TRBJ2-3, the complete variable domain is EAEVAQSPRYKITEKSQAVAFWCDPISGHATLYWYRQILGQGPELLVQFQDESVVDDSQLPKDRFSAERLKGVDSTLKIQPAELGDSAMYLCASSYERGTQYFGPGTRLTVL.